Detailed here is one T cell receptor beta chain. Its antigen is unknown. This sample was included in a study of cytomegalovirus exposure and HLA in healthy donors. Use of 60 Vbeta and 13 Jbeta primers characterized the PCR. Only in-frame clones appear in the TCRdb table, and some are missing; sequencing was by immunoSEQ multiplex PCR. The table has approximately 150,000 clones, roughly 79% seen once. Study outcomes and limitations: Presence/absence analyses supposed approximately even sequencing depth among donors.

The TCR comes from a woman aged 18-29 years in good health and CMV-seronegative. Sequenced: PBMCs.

CDR3 in DNA: TGTGCCAGCAGCCAAGAGGCTAGCTACACCGGGGAGCTGTTTTTT. Its protein is CASSQEASYTGELFF. The J gene is TRBJ2-2, the V gene TRBV4-2, with a tentative D call TRBD2 (5 bases). Germline loops: CDR1 LGHNA, CDR2 YNFKEQ. The CDR3 contains 15 residues. Trimming stripped 0 bases from V and 3 bases from J, with 8 bases between.